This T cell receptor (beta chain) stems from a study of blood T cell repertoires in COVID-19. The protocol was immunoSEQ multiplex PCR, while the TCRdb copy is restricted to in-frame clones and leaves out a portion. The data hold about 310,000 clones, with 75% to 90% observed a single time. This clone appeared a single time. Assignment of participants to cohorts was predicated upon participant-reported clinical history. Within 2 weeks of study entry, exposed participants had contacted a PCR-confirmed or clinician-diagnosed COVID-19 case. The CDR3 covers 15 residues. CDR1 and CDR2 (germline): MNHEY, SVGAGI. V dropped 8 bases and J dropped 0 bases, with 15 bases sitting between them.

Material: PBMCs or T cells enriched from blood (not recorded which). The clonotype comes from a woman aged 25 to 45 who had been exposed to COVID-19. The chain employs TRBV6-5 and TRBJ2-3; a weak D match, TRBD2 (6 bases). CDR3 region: CASGGNGRSTDTQYF. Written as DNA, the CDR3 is TGTGCCAGCGGGGGAAATGGGAGGAGCACAGATACGCAGTATTTT.